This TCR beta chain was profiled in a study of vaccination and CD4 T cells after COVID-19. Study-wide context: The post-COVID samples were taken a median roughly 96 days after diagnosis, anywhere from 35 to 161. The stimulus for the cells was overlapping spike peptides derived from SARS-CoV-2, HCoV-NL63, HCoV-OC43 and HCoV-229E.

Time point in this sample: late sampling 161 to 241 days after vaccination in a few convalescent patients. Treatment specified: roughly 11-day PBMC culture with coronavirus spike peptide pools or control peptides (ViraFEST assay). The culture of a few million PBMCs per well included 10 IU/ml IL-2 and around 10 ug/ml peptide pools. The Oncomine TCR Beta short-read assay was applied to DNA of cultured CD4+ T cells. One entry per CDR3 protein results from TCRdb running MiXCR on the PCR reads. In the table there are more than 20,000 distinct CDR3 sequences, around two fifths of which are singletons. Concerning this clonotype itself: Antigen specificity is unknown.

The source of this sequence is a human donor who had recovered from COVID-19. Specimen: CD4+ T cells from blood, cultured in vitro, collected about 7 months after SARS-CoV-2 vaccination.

The CDR3 bases are TGTGCCAGCGCCCGGCCAATTTATAGCAATCAGCCCCAGCATTTT. It codes for CASARPIYSNQPQHF. This chain links TRBV6-2 or TRBV6-3 with TRBJ1-5; the D is unclear. The CDR3 extends over 15 amino acids. Germline V lookup: CDR1 MNHEY, CDR2 SVGEGT. Trimming removed 8 bases at V and 0 bases at J, with 14 bases between.